This TCR beta chain was sequenced for a study of T cell responses to AZD1222 COVID-19 vaccine. To note about this clone: Its antigen is still unknown.

The V end lost 2 bases, the J end lost 3 bases, and 5 bases lay between the germline ends. CDR1 LGHDT and CDR2 YNNKEL come from the germline V gene (reference sequence). CDR3 length: 12 amino acids. General study results and limits: Across the whole spike, CD4 TCRs peaked at regions 160-218 and 743-854.

Repertoires were generated with immunoSEQ multiplex PCR, while TCRdb's copy carries only in-frame clones and drops some. Of some 61,000 clones in the sample, roughly 87% were seen once. The chain uses TRBV3-1 (or the pseudogene TRBV3-2) and TRBJ2-7, with D unclear. This receptor was taken from an adult in good health. The sample was peripheral blood, taken on day 0 of AZD1222 vaccination. The CDR3 protein is CASSQIDYEQYF. In nucleotides, the CDR3 is TGTGCCAGCAGCCAAATAGACTACGAGCAGTACTTC.